This is a list of T cell receptor beta chains from one sample in a study of cytomegalovirus exposure and HLA in healthy donors. Generated by immunoSEQ multiplex PCR, the TCRdb table keeps only in-frame clones and is missing some. The sample gives 110,000 or so clones, around 76% of which show up once; about 7.5% is in the top ten. The specimen was PBMCs. These TCRs come from a man aged 40-49 years in good health and CMV-seropositive. CDR3s include the opening cysteine and the closing phenylalanine or tryptophan. D genes are given only for firm matches. Expanded clones get a size class; other rows say once, few or many, or leave the size out.

V gene	CDR3 length	D gene	clone size	J gene	CDR3 DNA	CDR3 protein
TRBV29-1	12	TRBD1	.	TRBJ2-1	TGCAGCGTTGGGGACAGATACAATGAGCAGTTCTTC	CSVGDRYNEQFF
TRBV7-3	14	TRBD2	.	TRBJ2-1	TGTGCCAGCAGCCAGACTGGGGCGGGGGATGAGCAGTTCTTC	CASSQTGAGDEQFF
TRBV4-1	16	TRBD1	.	TRBJ1-4	TGCGCCAGCAGCCAAGAGAGACAGGGGGAGAGGGGAAAACTGTTTTTT	CASSQERQGERGKLFF
TRBV10-2	15	.	.	TRBJ2-1	TGCGCCAGCAGTGACGGGAGCCCAAACTACAATGAGCAGTTCTTC	CASSDGSPNYNEQFF
TRBV6-5	13	.	.	TRBJ2-7	TGTGCCAGCAGTTACTCGCACCTCTACGAGCAGTACTTC	CASSYSHLYEQYF
TRBV25-1	16	TRBD2	.	TRBJ2-3	TGTGCCAGCAGTGGTGATAGCGGGGGGCCCACAGATACGCAGTATTTT	CASSGDSGGPTDTQYF
TRBV5-5	17	TRBD1	few	TRBJ1-1	TGTGCCAGCAGCTTGGCTCCCTTAAACAGGGGGGTCACTGAAGCTTTCTTT	CASSLAPLNRGVTEAFF
TRBV30	14	.	.	TRBJ2-4	TGTGCCTGGAGTGTAGCCCAAGCTTTAAACATTCAGTACTTC	CAWSVAQALNIQYF
TRBV18	16	TRBD1	.	TRBJ1-6	TGTGCCAGCTCACGGACAGGCCTCTCCTATTCCGTACCCCTCCACTTT	CASSRTGLSYSVPLHF
TRBV10-2	16	TRBD2	few	TRBJ2-1	TGCGCCACCAAAGCCGGGACTAGCGGGAGTGCTAGTGAGCAGTTCTTC	CATKAGTSGSASEQFF
TRBV27	13	TRBD1	.	TRBJ2-1	TGTGCCAGCAGGCCGACAGGGGCAGGGGAGCAGTTCTTC	CASRPTGAGEQFF
TRBV5-4	17	.	.	TRBJ2-1	TGTGCCAGCAGCTCGGAGCTGACGGGTAGATCCTACAATGAGCAGTTCTTC	CASSSELTGRSYNEQFF
TRBV7-3	11	.	.	TRBJ2-3	TGTGCCAGCAGCAACCGGAGGGTACTGTATTTT	CASSNRRVLYF
TRBV6-5	14	.	.	TRBJ1-2	TGTGCCAGCAGTTACCAGGGAATCGGTGGTGGGTACACCTTC	CASSYQGIGGGYTF
TRBV15	15	TRBD2	.	TRBJ2-1	TGTGCCACCAGCAGAGTACTAGCGGGAGGAGGTGAGCAGTTCTTC	CATSRVLAGGGEQFF
TRBV4-3	14	TRBD2	.	TRBJ2-3	TGCGCCAGCAGCCCCGGGACTAGCGGAGATACGCAGTATTTT	CASSPGTSGDTQYF
TRBV5-1	11	.	.	TRBJ1-2	TGCGCCAGCAGCTTGGGGAGTGGCTACACCTTC	CASSLGSGYTF
TRBV28	14	.	.	TRBJ1-3	TGTGCCAGCAGTTTAGAGAGCGCCGGAAACACCATATATTTT	CASSLESAGNTIYF
TRBV27	14	TRBD2	.	TRBJ2-7	TGTGCCAGCAGTTTCGGTAGCGGGAGTGACGAGCAGTACTTC	CASSFGSGSDEQYF
TRBV15	17	TRBD2	.	TRBJ2-1	TGTGCCACCAGCAGAGATGGTCAGCGGGGGGGGAGGAATGAGCAGTTCTTC	CATSRDGQRGGRNEQFF
TRBV4-1	14	.	.	TRBJ2-6	TGCGCCAGCAGCCGGAGCTCTGGGGCCAACGGCCTGACTTTC	CASSRSSGANGLTF
TRBV19	16	TRBD1	.	TRBJ2-3	TGTGCCAGTACCTCGAGAGACAGGGTAGGCACAGATACGCAGTATTTT	CASTSRDRVGTDTQYF
TRBV15	15	.	few	TRBJ1-5	TGTGCCACCAGCACAGGGGAGTACAGCAATCAGCCCCAGCATTTT	CATSTGEYSNQPQHF
TRBV10-3	17	.	.	TRBJ2-3	TGTGCCATCAGTGAGTCGATTAGCCTCTGGGGCACAGATACGCAGTATTTT	CAISESISLWGTDTQYF
TRBV9	16	TRBD2	.	TRBJ2-2	TGTGCCAGCAGCCAAGGGCCTAGCGGGTACACCGGGGAGCTGTTTTTT	CASSQGPSGYTGELFF
TRBV6-5	15	.	.	TRBJ1-1	TGTGCCAGCAGTCCTGAGAGGGTCCCGGGGTACGAAGCTTTCTTT	CASSPERVPGYEAFF
TRBV5-5	16	.	.	TRBJ2-1	TGTGCCAGCAGCATACTAGCCGATCCCTCCTACAATGAGCAGTTCTTC	CASSILADPSYNEQFF
TRBV5-1	14	TRBD1	.	TRBJ1-1	TGCGCCAGCAGCTGGACAGGGGCGGATACTGAAGCTTTCTTT	CASSWTGADTEAFF
TRBV28	13	.	few	TRBJ1-1	TGTGCCAGCAGGCGGGAGCCTTGGACTGAAGCTTTCTTT	CASRREPWTEAFF